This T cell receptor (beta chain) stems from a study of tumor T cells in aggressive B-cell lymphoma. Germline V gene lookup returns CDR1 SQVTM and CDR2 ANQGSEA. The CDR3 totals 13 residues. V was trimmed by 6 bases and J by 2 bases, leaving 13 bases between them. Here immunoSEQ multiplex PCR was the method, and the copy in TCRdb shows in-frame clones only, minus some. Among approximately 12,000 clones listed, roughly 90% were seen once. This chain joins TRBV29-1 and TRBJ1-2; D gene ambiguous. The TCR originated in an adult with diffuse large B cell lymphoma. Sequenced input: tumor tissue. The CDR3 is CSVDFQNNYGYTF. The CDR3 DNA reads TGCAGCGTCGACTTCCAGAACAACTATGGCTACACCTTC. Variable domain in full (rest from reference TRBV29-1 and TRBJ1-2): SAVISQKPSRDICQRGTSLTIQCQVDSQVTMMFWYRQQPGQSLTLIATANQGSEATYESGFVIDKFPISRPNLTFSTLTVSNMSPEDSSIYLCSVDFQNNYGYTFGSGTRLTVV.